A selection of T cell receptor beta chains follows, all from one sample in a study of monozygotic twins with inflammatory bowel disease. No DNA is given; TCRdb re-called the 5' RACE reads and lists each CDR3 protein once. The table lists roughly 170,000 distinct CDR3 sequences, with less than 7.5% in the top ten. Sequencing was done on a sample of blood. All receptors derive from a human donor with ulcerative colitis or Crohn's disease, or a healthy co-twin of an affected twin (not recorded which). Each CDR3 is given with its conserved first and last residue.

CDR3 length,J gene,V gene,CDR3 protein
17,TRBJ2-1,TRBV4-3,CASSQEIVGLGNNEQFF
14,TRBJ1-5,TRBV2,CASSEARGLKPQHF
16,TRBJ1-4,TRBV4-3,CASSQKLGTVGEKLFF
13,TRBJ1-2,TRBV20-1,CSVLTGGGYGYTF
16,TRBJ1-6,TRBV20-1,CSATMPDGSYNSPLHF
15,TRBJ2-5,TRBV4-3,CASSQDVHRRETQYF
13,TRBJ1-1,TRBV3-1,CASSKGQNTEAFF
14,TRBJ1-5,TRBV20-1,CSALDHRSNQPQHF
16,TRBJ2-5,TRBV21-1,CASSKGPSGVTETQYF
16,TRBJ2-7,TRBV5-1,CASSFRNPGQNYEQYF
15,TRBJ2-1,TRBV28,CASSFTGLSDNEQFF
16,TRBJ2-4,TRBV5-1,CASSLEQGAAKNIQYF
15,TRBJ2-3,TRBV5-1,CASSSRAGGTDTQYF
17,TRBJ1-2,TRBV11-2,CASSSPGLSSANYGYTF
15,TRBJ1-1,TRBV6-4,CASSEEGGANTEAFF
13,TRBJ2-3,TRBV29-1,CSVDQRGTDTQYF
14,TRBJ2-5,TRBV7-8,CASSLGQSGETQYF
15,TRBJ2-1,TRBV20-1,CSARSGLAGKVEQFF
13,TRBJ2-7,TRBV29-1,CSVLSTTGYEQYF
14,TRBJ2-2,TRBV5-1,CASRLLGNTGELFF
17,TRBJ1-3,TRBV12-3/TRBV12-4,CASSLALRGPWGNTIYF
16,TRBJ2-2,TRBV3-1,CASSQGKGPRPGELFF
16,TRBJ2-7,TRBV5-1,CASSLGSTGPTYEQYF
11,TRBJ1-2,TRBV30,CAWSDRVGYTF
14,TRBJ1-1,TRBV5-6,CASSFRKMNTEAFF
13,TRBJ2-7,TRBV7-2,CASSLAHMYEQYF
14,TRBJ1-1,TRBV4-2,CASSPRDGGREAFF
12,TRBJ2-3,TRBV20-1,CSASQGVNTQYF
11,TRBJ1-2,TRBV2,CASPVWDGYTF
13,TRBJ1-5,TRBV29-1,CSVVPENNQPQHF
15,TRBJ2-3,TRBV24-1,CATSDPMDDTDTQYF
18,TRBJ2-4,TRBV28,CASSYPGQATLAKNIQYF
15,TRBJ2-5,TRBV7-7,CASSLSRQPQETQYF
14,TRBJ1-1,TRBV30,CAWTPVAGGTEAFF
16,TRBJ1-4,TRBV6-1,CASSAYQGATNEKLFF
12,TRBJ2-1,TRBV9,CASSGAYNEQFF
14,TRBJ1-5,TRBV15,CATSTPPGEKPQHF
13,TRBJ2-7,TRBV27,CARLGQGGHEQYF
17,TRBJ2-5,TRBV5-1,CASSPGRLAGVWETQYF
14,TRBJ1-1,TRBV30,CAWSRGMTDTEAFF
13,TRBJ1-5,TRBV29-1,CSVAVRDNQPQHF
16,TRBJ1-2,TRBV3-1,CASSQGRTGSNYGYTF
15,TRBJ1-1,TRBV10-3,CAILTGTGKGTEAFF
15,TRBJ1-6,TRBV3-1,CASTPKVEARTPLHF
13,TRBJ2-7,TRBV10-3,CAISVGTGVEQYF
13,TRBJ2-3,TRBV30,CAWALVRTDTQYF
16,TRBJ2-5,TRBV12-3/TRBV12-4,CASSTKQGAQWETQYF
13,TRBJ1-2,TRBV5-1,CASSLAGGYGYTF
15,TRBJ2-1,TRBV11-3,CASSPGGLAGAEQFF
17,TRBJ1-1,TRBV18,CASSPKGQGEMNTEAFF
16,TRBJ2-5,TRBV12-3/TRBV12-4,CASSLFGGAGQETQYF
16,TRBJ2-5,TRBV5-1,CASRKDWTGESETQYF
17,TRBJ2-1,TRBV5-1,CASSPPSPGDGYNEQFF